This T cell receptor beta chain was sequenced during a study of T cells in localized non-small cell lung cancer. Whole-study results and caveats: There was an association of higher blood T cell density with longer overall survival.

The germline V and J ends were trimmed by 4 bases and 7 bases, with 11 bases remaining between them. The CDR3 spans 13 residues. CDR1 is SNHLY, CDR2 FYNNEI, per germline. The method was immunoSEQ multiplex PCR; TCRdb's version includes in-frame clones alone and lacks a portion of them. This sample has about 82,000 clones; less than 85% occur once, and the top ten carry 15% to 20%. With respect to this clone: Its antigen is unidentified.

The J gene is TRBJ2-1, the V gene TRBV2, with D hard to call. Sequenced here: PBMCs, sampled before any cancer treatment. This clonotype was obtained from a man aged 35 to 70 with stage II squamous cell lung carcinoma. CDR3: CASSVQAWNEQFF. For the CDR3, the DNA is TGTGCCAGCAGTGTCCAGGCATGGAATGAGCAGTTCTTC. The variable domain in full, completed from reference TRBV2 and TRBJ2-1, reads EPEVTQTPSHQVTQMGQEVILRCVPISNHLYFYWYRQILGQKVEFLVSFYNNEISEKSEIFDDQFSVERPDGSNFTLKIRSTKLEDSAMYFCASSVQAWNEQFFGPGTRLTVL.